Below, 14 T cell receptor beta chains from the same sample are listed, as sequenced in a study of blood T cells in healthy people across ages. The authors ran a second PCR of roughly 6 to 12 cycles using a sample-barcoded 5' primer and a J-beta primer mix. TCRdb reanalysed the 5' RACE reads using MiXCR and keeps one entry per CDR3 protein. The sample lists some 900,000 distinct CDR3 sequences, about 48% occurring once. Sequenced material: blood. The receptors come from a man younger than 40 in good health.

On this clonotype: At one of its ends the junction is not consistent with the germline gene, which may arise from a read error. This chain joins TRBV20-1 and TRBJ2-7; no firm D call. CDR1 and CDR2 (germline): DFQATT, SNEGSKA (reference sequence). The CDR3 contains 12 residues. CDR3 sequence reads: CSARGPRHEPYF. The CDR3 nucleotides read TGCAGTGCTAGAGGTCCCAGACACGAGCCGTACTTC.

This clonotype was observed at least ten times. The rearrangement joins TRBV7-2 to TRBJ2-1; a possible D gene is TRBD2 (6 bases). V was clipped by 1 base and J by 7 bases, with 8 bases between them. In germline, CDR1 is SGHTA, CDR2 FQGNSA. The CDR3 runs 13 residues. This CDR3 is CASSLVAGNEQFF. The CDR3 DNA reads TGTGCCAGCAGCTTAGTCGCGGGAAATGAGCAGTTCTTC.

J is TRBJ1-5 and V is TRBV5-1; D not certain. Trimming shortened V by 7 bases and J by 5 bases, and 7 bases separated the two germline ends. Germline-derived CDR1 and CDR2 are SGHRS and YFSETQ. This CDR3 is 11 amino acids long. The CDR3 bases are TGCGCCAGCGGGTCTTATCAGCCCCAGCATTTT. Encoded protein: CASGSYQPQHF.

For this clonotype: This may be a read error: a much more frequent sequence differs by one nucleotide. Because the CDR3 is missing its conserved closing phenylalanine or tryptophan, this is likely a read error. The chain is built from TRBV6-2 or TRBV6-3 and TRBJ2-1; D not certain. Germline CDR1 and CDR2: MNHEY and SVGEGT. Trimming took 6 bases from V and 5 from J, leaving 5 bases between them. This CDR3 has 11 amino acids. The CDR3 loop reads CASSPNNEQFL. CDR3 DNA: TGTGCCAGCAGCCCGAACAATGAGCAGTTCTTA.

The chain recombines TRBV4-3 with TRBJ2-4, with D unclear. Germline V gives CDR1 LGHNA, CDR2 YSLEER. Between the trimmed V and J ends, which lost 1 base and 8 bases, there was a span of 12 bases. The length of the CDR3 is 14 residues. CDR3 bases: TGCGCCAGCAGCCAAGCCACGGATAGGGACATTCAGTACTTC. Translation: CASSQATDRDIQYF.

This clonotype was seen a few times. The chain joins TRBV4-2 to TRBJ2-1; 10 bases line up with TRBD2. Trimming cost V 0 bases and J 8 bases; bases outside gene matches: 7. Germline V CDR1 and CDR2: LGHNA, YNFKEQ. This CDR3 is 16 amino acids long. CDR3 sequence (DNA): TGTGCCAGCAGCCAAGAGCAGCGGGGGGGCCAGTATGAGCAGTTCTTC. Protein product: CASSQEQRGGQYEQFF.

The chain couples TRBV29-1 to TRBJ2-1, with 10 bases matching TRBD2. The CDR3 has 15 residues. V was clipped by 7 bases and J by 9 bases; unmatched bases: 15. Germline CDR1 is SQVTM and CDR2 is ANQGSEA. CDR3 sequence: CSAQAAGLANSEQFF. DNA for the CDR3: TGCAGCGCGCAAGCAGCGGGACTAGCGAACAGTGAGCAGTTCTTC.

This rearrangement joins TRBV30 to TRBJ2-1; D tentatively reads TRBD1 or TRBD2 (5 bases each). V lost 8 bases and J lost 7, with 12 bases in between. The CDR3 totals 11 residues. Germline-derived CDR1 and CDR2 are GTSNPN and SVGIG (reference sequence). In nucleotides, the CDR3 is TGTGCCGGGGGTATTAAGAATGAGCAGTTCTTC. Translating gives CAGGIKNEQFF.

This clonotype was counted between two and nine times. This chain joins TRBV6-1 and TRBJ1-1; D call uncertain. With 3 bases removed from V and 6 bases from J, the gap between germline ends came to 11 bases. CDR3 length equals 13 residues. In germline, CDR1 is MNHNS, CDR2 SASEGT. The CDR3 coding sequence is TGTGCCAGCAGTGACGCGGCAGTCTCTGAAGCTTTCTTT. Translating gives CASSDAAVSEAFF.

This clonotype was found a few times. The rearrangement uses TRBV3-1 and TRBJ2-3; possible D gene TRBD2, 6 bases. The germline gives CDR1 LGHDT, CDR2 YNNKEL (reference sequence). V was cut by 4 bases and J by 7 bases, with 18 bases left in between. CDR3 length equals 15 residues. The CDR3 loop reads CASSPPGRGLNTQYF. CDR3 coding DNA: TGTGCCAGCAGCCCACCTGGGCGGGGATTGAATACGCAGTATTTT.

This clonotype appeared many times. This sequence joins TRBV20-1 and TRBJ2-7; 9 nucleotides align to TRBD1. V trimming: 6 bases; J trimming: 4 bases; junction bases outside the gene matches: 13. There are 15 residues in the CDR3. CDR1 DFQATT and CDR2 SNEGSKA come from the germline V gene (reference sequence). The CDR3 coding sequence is TGCAGTGCCGTCGATTATCCGGGACAGGGATACGAGCAGTACTTC. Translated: CSAVDYPGQGYEQYF.

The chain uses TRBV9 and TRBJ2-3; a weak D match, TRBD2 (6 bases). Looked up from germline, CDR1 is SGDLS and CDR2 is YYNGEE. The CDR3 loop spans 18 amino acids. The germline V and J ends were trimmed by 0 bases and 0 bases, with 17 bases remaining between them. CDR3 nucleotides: TGTGCCAGCAGCGTAGGCGGGGCTAGTACCCTTAGCACAGATACGCAGTATTTT. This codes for CASSVGGASTLSTDTQYF.

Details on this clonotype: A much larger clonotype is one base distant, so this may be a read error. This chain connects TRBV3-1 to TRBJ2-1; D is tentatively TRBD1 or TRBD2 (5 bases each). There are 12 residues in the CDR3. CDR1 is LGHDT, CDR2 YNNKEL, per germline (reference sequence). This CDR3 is CASNQGTGGQFF. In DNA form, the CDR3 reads TGTGCCAGCAACCAAGGGACGGGTGGGCAGTTCTTC.

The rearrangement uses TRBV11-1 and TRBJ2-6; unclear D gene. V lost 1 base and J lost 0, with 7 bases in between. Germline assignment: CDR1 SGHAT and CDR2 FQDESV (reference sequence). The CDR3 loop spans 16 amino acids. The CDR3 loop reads CASSLGWGSGANVLTF. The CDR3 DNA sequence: TGTGCCAGCAGCTTAGGATGGGGCTCTGGGGCCAACGTCCTGACTTTC.